What follows describes a single T cell receptor beta chain. Its antigen is as yet unknown. The data were produced by immunoSEQ multiplex PCR, yet TCRdb's version contains in-frame clones alone and is incomplete. The top ten clones hold about 1.6% of a sample with around 110,000 clones, roughly 93% of them seen once. This specimen belongs to a study of T cell responses to AZD1222 COVID-19 vaccine. V was pared by 2 bases and J by 4 bases, with 14 bases between. Germline CDR1 and CDR2: MDHEN and SYDVKM. This CDR3 is built from 15 residues. The study's findings and limits: Donor demographics were predominantly white British with a female majority; clonal diversity may be underestimated.

The rearrangement links TRBV28 to TRBJ2-5, with TRBD1 as a possible D gene (6 bases). The sequence derives from an adult who received the AZD1222 COVID-19 vaccine. Sequencing used peripheral blood, obtained 28 days after the second AZD1222 dose. CDR3 in DNA: TGTGCCAGCAGTTTAGCTAGGGGGTTTGGAGAGACCCAGTACTTC. Translating gives CASSLARGFGETQYF.